Only a few counts were recorded for the clone carrying this T cell receptor beta chain. Its antigen is unidentified. This record belongs to a study of CD8 T cells in ankylosing spondylitis. Study-level points and caveats: Reports of some motif variants in reactive arthritis synovial fluid and blood predate this one. Seemingly distinctive of ankylosing spondylitis blood was a TCR beta motif formed by eight highly homologous variants.

The CDR3 consists of 14 residues. The germline gives CDR1 LNHDA, CDR2 SQIVND (reference sequence). V was shortened by 2 bases and J by 0 bases, with 7 bases between the two germline ends. MiXCR, run by TCRdb on the 5' RACE reads, gives a single entry per CDR3 protein. Of approximately 540,000 distinct CDR3 sequences listed, roughly an eighth were seen once; the top ten hold 6.5% to 7%. The chain combines TRBV19 with TRBJ1-1; no definite D call. Sequences were obtained from blood, either unsorted or a sorted T cell fraction (not recorded which). The source is a male donor with ankylosing spondylitis. Written as DNA, the CDR3 is TGTGCCAGTAGTATACGGACGGTGAACACTGAAGCTTTCTTT. It codes for CASSIRTVNTEAFF.